This T cell receptor beta chain originates from a study of cytomegalovirus exposure and HLA in healthy donors. Whole-study findings and limits: TCR sequences were mostly rare, though some public TCRs occurred in many donors. The classifier reportedly diagnosed cytomegalovirus status with high specificity and sensitivity. According to a later analysis, TCR clusters from the first cohort tended to co-occur in the approximately 130 validation repertoires.

Libraries were prepared by immunoSEQ multiplex PCR; TCRdb keeps only in-frame clonotypes and omits some of them. This table has hundreds of thousands of clones, over 70% appearing once. The germline V gene has CDR1 DFQATT and CDR2 SNEGSKA (reference sequence). V lost 3 bases and J lost 8, with 6 bases in between. The CDR3 runs 10 residues. As regards this clone: Its target is not known.

The receptor was derived from a woman aged 25 to 39 in good health and CMV-seropositive. Material for sequencing was PBMCs. V usage is TRBV20-1 and J usage is TRBJ2-3; D call uncertain. The CDR3 region is CSASLGTQYF. CDR3 in DNA: TGCAGTGCTAGTTTAGGTACGCAGTATTTT.